These 30 T cell receptor beta chains share one sample of origin, sequenced in a study of technical replicates of blood from a few donors (dated by TCRdb to the late 2010s). Library preparation employed the immunoSEQ multiplex PCR assay. In its TCRdb copy, this immuneACCESS table keeps in-frame sequences only and misses some clones. Where compared with another copy, unresolved V genes explain less than half of these, and the others have no known cause. Within this sample are tens of thousands of clones, with around 91% of them counted one time only. Around 0.37% of the sample rests with the top ten. The sequenced sample consisted of T cells isolated from PBMCs. The receptors here all came from a human donor in good health.

The V and J genes are TRBV27 and TRBJ1-1, with 9 nucleotides matching TRBD1. The CDR3 runs 17 residues. V was pared by 2 bases and J by 3 bases, with 10 bases of the junction left unmatched. From germline, CDR1 is MNHEY and CDR2 SMNVEV (reference sequence). The CDR3 DNA sequence: TGTGCCAGCAGTTTAATTGGGACAGGACAGGGGTACACTGAAGCTTTCTTT. Its translation: CASSLIGTGQGYTEAFF.

In its sample, this clone was seen once. The chain links TRBV30 to TRBJ2-5; D possibly corresponds to TRBD1 (6 bases). This CDR3 has 12 amino acids. The V gene's germline CDR1 is GTSNPN and CDR2 SVGIG (reference sequence). Trimming removed 0 bases from V and 6 bases from J, with 8 bases in between. The DNA for the CDR3 is TGTGCCTGGAGTGTACAGGGTCAGACCCAGTACTTC. It yields the protein CAWSVQGQTQYF. Variable domain in full (rest from reference TRBV30 and TRBJ2-5): SQTIHQWPATLVQPVGSPLSLECTVEGTSNPNLYWYRQAAGRGLQLLFYSVGIGQISSEVPQNLSASRPQDRQFILSSKKLLLSDSGFYLCAWSVQGQTQYFGPGTRLLVL.

V and J are TRBV2 and TRBJ2-3, with D maybe TRBD1 (5 bases). The CDR3 totals 14 residues. Trimming cost V 4 bases and J 4 bases, with 12 bases left between them. CDR1 is SNHLY and CDR2 is FYNNEI in the germline V gene. This chain's CDR3 is CASSVSRGSDTQYF. The CDR3 nucleotides read TGTGCCAGCAGTGTATCTAGGGGATCAGATACGCAGTATTTT.

This clone has a single count. The genes are TRBV7-2 and TRBJ1-1; D perhaps matches TRBD1 (5 bases). The germline V gene encodes CDR1 SGHTA and CDR2 FQGNSA. Trimming cost V 4 bases and J 2 bases, with 8 bases left between them. The CDR3 contains 13 residues. This chain's CDR3 is CASSSDINTEAFF. As DNA, the CDR3 is TGTGCCAGCAGCTCGGACATAAACACTGAAGCTTTCTTT.

The rearrangement joins TRBV13 to TRBJ2-7; D perhaps matches TRBD1 (6 bases). Trimming pared 5 bases from V and 9 bases from J, leaving 11 bases between. Germline-derived CDR1 and CDR2 are PRHDT and FYEKMQ (reference sequence). CDR3 length equals 11 residues. This chain's CDR3 is CASSIRQAQYF. CDR3 DNA: TGTGCCAGCAGCATAAGACAGGCGCAGTACTTC.

V gene TRBV27 combines with J gene TRBJ1-2; D call uncertain. The germline CDR1 and CDR2 sequences are MNHEY and SMNVEV (reference sequence). The germline V and J ends were trimmed by 6 bases and 4 bases, with 15 bases remaining between them. The CDR3 is 14 amino acids. This CDR3 reads CASRPGRAGYGYTF. The CDR3 DNA sequence: TGTGCCAGCAGACCCGGGAGAGCGGGCTATGGCTACACCTTC.

In DNA form, the CDR3 reads TGCGCCAGCAGCTTCGGACAGGGGCTTTACAATGAGCAGTTCTTC. It yields the protein CASSFGQGLYNEQFF. V usage is TRBV5-1 and J usage is TRBJ2-1, with 9 bases matching TRBD1. The CDR3 sequence is 15 residues long. The V and J ends lost 2 bases and 4 bases, in that order; junction bases with no gene match: 4. CDR1 and CDR2 from the germline V gene are SGHRS and YFSETQ.

V and J are TRBV2 and TRBJ2-3; D might be TRBD2 (6 bases). The V gene lost 5 bases and the J gene lost 6 bases, with 18 bases spanning the gap. There are 15 residues in the CDR3. CDR1 is SNHLY and CDR2 is FYNNEI in the germline V gene. This chain's CDR3 is CASSPLGLREDTQYF. CDR3 coding DNA: TGTGCCAGCAGTCCACTGGGACTCAGGGAGGATACGCAGTATTTT.

V usage is TRBV19 and J usage is TRBJ1-3; D is undetermined. V lost 2 bases and J 4 bases, leaving 9 bases between the germline ends. The CDR3 is 14 residues long. Looked up from germline, CDR1 is LNHDA and CDR2 is SQIVND (reference sequence). In nucleotides, the CDR3 is TGTGCCAGTAGTATATTAGGAGCGGGAAACACCATATATTTT. Translated, it gives CASSILGAGNTIYF.

The chain recombines TRBV19 with TRBJ1-5; tentatively, D is TRBD1 (6 bases). The CDR3 consists of 13 residues. CDR1 is LNHDA, CDR2 SQIVND, per germline (reference sequence). Between the trimmed V and J ends, which lost 5 bases and 6 bases, there was a span of 11 bases. CDR3 sequence reads: CASSPDSRQPQHF. The CDR3, as DNA: TGTGCCAGTAGTCCGGACAGTCGTCAGCCCCAGCATTTT.

The V call is TRBV11-3, the J call TRBJ2-1; 11 bases match TRBD1. After removal of 0 bases from V and 7 bases from J, the junction contained 8 bases not matched to a gene. The CDR3 spans 17 residues. CDR1 SGHNT and CDR2 YENEEA come from the germline V gene. CDR3 DNA sequence: TGTGCCAGCAGCTTAGATCTCTTTGGGACAGGGGGAAATGAGCAGTTCTTC. Its protein is CASSLDLFGTGGNEQFF.

This sequence joins TRBV7-2 and TRBJ2-2, with TRBD2 matching 8 bases. This CDR3 has 16 residues. V was pared by 5 bases and J by 5 bases, with 10 bases of the junction left unmatched. CDR1 and CDR2 from the germline V gene are SGHTA and FQGNSA. This CDR3 reads CASSLSQLAATGELFF. CDR3 nucleotides: TGTGCCAGCAGCCTATCCCAACTAGCGGCAACCGGGGAGCTGTTTTTT.

The chain is built from TRBV19 and TRBJ2-1, with TRBD2 matching over 15 bases. Trimming at V came to 3 bases and at J to 10 bases, leaving 4 bases not matched to a gene. The CDR3 runs 15 residues. The V gene's germline CDR1 is LNHDA and CDR2 SQIVND (reference sequence). CDR3 amino acids: CASSMGLAGGGEQFF. CDR3 in DNA: TGTGCCAGTAGTATGGGACTAGCGGGAGGCGGAGAGCAGTTCTTC.

This clone was picked up one time. The chain recombines TRBV2 with TRBJ2-3; 9 nucleotides align to TRBD2. CDR1 and CDR2 from the germline V gene are SNHLY and FYNNEI. The CDR3 is made up of 15 amino acids. V lost 4 bases to trimming and J lost 0 bases; unmatched junction nucleotides: 2. CDR3 DNA sequence: TGTGCCAGCAGTGGACTAGCGGAAAGCACAGATACGCAGTATTTT. Amino acid sequence: CASSGLAESTDTQYF.

V and J are TRBV9 and TRBJ2-7; D is perhaps TRBD1 (5 bases). Germline loops: CDR1 SGDLS, CDR2 YYNGEE. V gave up 0 bases and J gave up 2 bases, with 9 bases separating them. This CDR3 contains 14 residues. CDR3 residues: CASSVADRAYEQYF. For the CDR3, the DNA is TGTGCCAGCAGCGTAGCAGACAGAGCCTACGAGCAGTACTTC. Variable domain in full (rest from reference TRBV9 and TRBJ2-7): DSGVTQTPKHLITATGQRVTLRCSPRSGDLSVYWYQQSLDQGLQFLIQYYNGEERAKGNILERFSAQQFPDLHSELNLSSLELGDSALYFCASSVADRAYEQYFGPGTRLTVT.

The chain couples TRBV29-1 to TRBJ2-6; TRBD1 agrees at 8 bases. CDR3 size: 17 residues. V lost 6 bases and J lost 4; bases outside the gene matches: 14. In germline, CDR1 is SQVTM, CDR2 ANQGSEA. The CDR3 region is CSVLPGQVLSGANVLTF. DNA for the CDR3: TGCAGCGTCCTCCCGGGACAGGTGCTATCAGGGGCCAACGTCCTGACTTTC.

The chain recombines TRBV11-2 with TRBJ2-5; TRBD1 matches 8 bases. Trimming took 5 bases from V and 3 from J; bases not matched to a gene: 14. The CDR3 sequence is 17 residues long. CDR1 and CDR2 (germline): SGHAT, FQNNGV. In nucleotides, the CDR3 is TGTGCCAGCAGCCCCGCACCAACAGGGGGAAGAGAAGAGACCCAGTACTTC. Residues: CASSPAPTGGREETQYF.

This clone was picked up one time. The chain couples TRBV28 to TRBJ2-7; TRBD1 might be the D (5 bases). The V end was cut by 3 bases, the J end by 3 bases, with 27 bases between. The CDR3 runs 19 residues. From germline, CDR1 is MDHEN and CDR2 SYDVKM. CDR3 DNA sequence: TGTGCCAGCAGTTTCGGAGTATTATTTAGACAGATTTCATACTACGAGCAGTACTTC. It encodes CASSFGVLFRQISYYEQYF.

The chain couples TRBV11-2 to TRBJ2-1; no firm D call. CDR3 size: 15 residues. Per the germline V gene, CDR1 is SGHAT and CDR2 is FQNNGV. V was pared by 1 base and J by 0 bases, with 7 bases between. This CDR3 reads CASSLVTSSYNEQFF. CDR3 in DNA: TGTGCCAGCAGCTTAGTGACAAGCTCCTACAATGAGCAGTTCTTC.

The V and J genes are TRBV18 and TRBJ2-1, with D perhaps matching TRBD2 (5 bases). CDR3 length: 16 residues. Trimming cost V 1 base and J 0 bases, with 10 bases left between them. Germline CDR1 and CDR2: KGHSH and LQKENI. CDR3 nucleotide sequence: TGTGCCAGCTCACCACTCCCCGGGATCTCCTACAATGAGCAGTTCTTC. Amino acid sequence: CASSPLPGISYNEQFF.

V and J are TRBV15 and TRBJ1-1, with D unclear. Germline CDR1 is LNHNV and CDR2 is YYDKDF (reference sequence). V lost 5 bases, J lost 0 bases, and 10 bases lay in between. The CDR3 spans 14 residues. Here the CDR3 DNA reads TGTGCCACCAGCCCCGGACTCATGAACACTGAAGCTTTCTTT. Its protein product is CATSPGLMNTEAFF.

The gene calls are TRBV29-1 and TRBJ1-5; 7 nucleotides align to TRBD1. Germline CDR1 is SQVTM and CDR2 is ANQGSEA. The CDR3 extends over 13 amino acids. With 6 bases clipped from V and 7 bases from J, the junction kept 9 bases outside the gene matches. As DNA, the CDR3 is TGCAGCGTGAGACAGGGATTACAACAGCCCCAGCATTTT. Translating it yields CSVRQGLQQPQHF.

This chain uses TRBV19 with TRBJ2-5; 10 nucleotides match TRBD2. CDR3 size: 15 residues. The trim removed 2 bases at V and 5 bases at J, leaving 5 bases unmatched. Germline V gene lookup returns CDR1 LNHDA and CDR2 SQIVND (reference sequence). CDR3 residues: CASSISSGGGETQYF. The CDR3 nucleotides read TGTGCCAGTAGTATATCTAGCGGGGGTGGGGAGACCCAGTACTTC.

J is TRBJ1-1 and V is TRBV5-6, with 8 bases matching TRBD1. This CDR3 is 17 amino acids long. V shed 4 bases and J 2 bases; nucleotides not matched to a gene: 13. Germline loops: CDR1 SGHDT, CDR2 YYEEEE. CDR3 protein: CASSPAVTGVLNTEAFF. Written as DNA, the CDR3 is TGTGCCAGCAGCCCAGCCGTGACAGGGGTCCTTAACACTGAAGCTTTCTTT.

The chain has TRBV25-1 and TRBJ2-7, with D unresolved. Between the trimmed V and J ends, which lost 6 bases and 1 base, there was a span of 7 bases. The CDR3 is 12 residues long. Germline V gives CDR1 MGHDK, CDR2 SYGVNS. The CDR3 spells CASSTDSYEQYF. The CDR3 DNA reads TGTGCCAGCAGCACAGATTCCTACGAGCAGTACTTC.

In its sample, this clone ranks as medium-sized. The CDR3 region is CASGLAGNYEQYF. In DNA, the CDR3 is TGTGCCAGCGGACTAGCGGGAAACTACGAGCAGTACTTC. The chain joins TRBV25-1 to TRBJ2-7; 12 bases match TRBD2. CDR3 size: 13 residues. J lost 3 bases, V lost 8 bases, and 2 bases had no gene match. CDR1 and CDR2 from the germline V gene are MGHDK and SYGVNS.

The chain recombines TRBV9 with TRBJ1-1, with a possible D match to TRBD1 (6 bases). This CDR3 has 13 residues. V lost 4 bases and J 7 bases, leaving 14 bases between the germline ends. The germline V gene has CDR1 SGDLS and CDR2 YYNGEE. The CDR3: CASSPTGTFEAFF. CDR3 DNA sequence: TGTGCCAGCAGCCCCACCGGGACATTTGAAGCTTTCTTT.

The CDR3, as DNA: TGTGCCAGCAGCTTGACAGGGTACGGAGAGACCCAGTACTTC. Amino acid sequence: CASSLTGYGETQYF. This chain connects TRBV11-3 to TRBJ2-5, with 7 positions matching TRBD1. The CDR3 has 14 residues. V trimming: 3 bases; J trimming: 4 bases; junction bases outside the gene matches: 5. Germline V lookup: CDR1 SGHNT, CDR2 YENEEA.

This rearrangement joins TRBV30 to TRBJ1-5, with TRBD1 matching 10 bases. In germline, CDR1 is GTSNPN, CDR2 SVGIG (reference sequence). Trimming at V came to 4 bases and at J to 6 bases, leaving 15 bases not matched to a gene. This CDR3 contains 17 residues. The CDR3 nucleotides read TGTGCCTGGACCAAGGGGACAGGGGCAATTCGAGGTCAGCCCCAGCATTTT. This encodes CAWTKGTGAIRGQPQHF.

The genes are TRBV7-9 and TRBJ1-1; 8 bases match TRBD1. Germline assignment: CDR1 SEHNR and CDR2 FQNEAQ (reference sequence). The junction had 6 bases not matched to a gene; V was cut back by 5 bases and J by 1 base. This CDR3 has 15 residues. CDR3 bases: TGTGCCAGCAGCGGTTCAGGGGGCTCGAACACTGAAGCTTTCTTT. Its protein is CASSGSGGSNTEAFF.